The sequence of this T cell receptor (beta chain) was determined in a study of T cell repertoires in cytomegalovirus infection. With V trimmed by 7 bases and J by 6 bases, 5 bases remained unmatched. Germline V gene lookup returns CDR1 MNHEY and CDR2 SVGEGT. The CDR3 length is 13 residues. In this sample, this clonotype turned up many times. MiXCR, applied by TCRdb to the reads, yields one record per CDR3 protein. The table records about 300,000 distinct CDR3 sequences, 9.6% of them present only once. The chain combines TRBV6-2 or TRBV6-3 with TRBJ1-5; TRBD1 agrees at 8 bases. Sequencing was performed on PBMCs. The clonotype was recovered from a human donor in good health (CMV status not recorded). Some clones in this sample may be carry-over from other donors' samples. This chain's CDR3 is CASTVTGAQPQHF. Here the CDR3 DNA reads TGTGCCAGCACCGTGACAGGGGCTCAGCCCCAGCATTTT.